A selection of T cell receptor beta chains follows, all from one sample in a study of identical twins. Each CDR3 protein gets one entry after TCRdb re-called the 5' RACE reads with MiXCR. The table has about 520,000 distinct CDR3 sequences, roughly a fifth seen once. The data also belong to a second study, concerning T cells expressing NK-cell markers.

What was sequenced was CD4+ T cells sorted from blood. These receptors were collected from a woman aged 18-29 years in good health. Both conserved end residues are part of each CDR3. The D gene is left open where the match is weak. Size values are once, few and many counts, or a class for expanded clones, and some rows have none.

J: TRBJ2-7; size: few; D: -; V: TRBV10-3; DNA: TGTGCCATCAGGGGGGAGCCCTACGAGCAGTACTTC; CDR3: CAIRGEPYEQYF
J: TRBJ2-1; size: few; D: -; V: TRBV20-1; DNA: TGCAGTGCTAGTCCTGGGAGCTCCTACAATGAGCAGTTCTTC; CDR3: CSASPGSSYNEQFF
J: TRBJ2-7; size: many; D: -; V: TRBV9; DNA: TGTGCCAGCAGCGGCACCGCCCTCTCCTACGAGCAGTACTTC; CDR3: CASSGTALSYEQYF
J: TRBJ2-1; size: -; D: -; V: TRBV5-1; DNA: TGCGCCAGTGCCAGGGCTGGGGCCTACAATGAGCAGTTCTTC; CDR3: CASARAGAYNEQFF
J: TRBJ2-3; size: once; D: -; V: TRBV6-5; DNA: TGTGCCAGCAGTTACCAATACGGGGGCGCAGATACGCAGTATTTT; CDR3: CASSYQYGGADTQYF
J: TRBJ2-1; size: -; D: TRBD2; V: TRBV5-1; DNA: TGCGCCAGCAGCTTGGGTACCCTAGCGGGAGTATACAATGAGCAGTTCTTC; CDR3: CASSLGTLAGVYNEQFF
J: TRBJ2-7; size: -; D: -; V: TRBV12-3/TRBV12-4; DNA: TGTGCCAGCAGCACCCAGGGACTCCTCTACGAGCAGTACTTC; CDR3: CASSTQGLLYEQYF
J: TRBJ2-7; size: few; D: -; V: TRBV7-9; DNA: TGTGCCAGCAGCTGGTCGAGGCACTCCTACGAGCAGTACTTC; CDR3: CASSWSRHSYEQYF
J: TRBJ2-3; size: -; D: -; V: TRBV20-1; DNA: TGCAGTGTCAGGGCGATTGGGGGGTGGGATACGCAGTATTTT; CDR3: CSVRAIGGWDTQYF
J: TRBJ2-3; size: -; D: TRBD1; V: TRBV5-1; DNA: TGCGCCAGCAGCTTGGCGGGACAGGATCTGACAGATACGCAGTATTTT; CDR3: CASSLAGQDLTDTQYF
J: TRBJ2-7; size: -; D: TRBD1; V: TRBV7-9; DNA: TGTGCCAGCAGCTACGGACAGGGGCGAGGGGAGCAGTACTTC; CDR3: CASSYGQGRGEQYF
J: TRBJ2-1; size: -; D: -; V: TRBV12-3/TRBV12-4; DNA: TGTGCCAGCAGTTTAGGACAGGCAGGGGAGTTCTTC; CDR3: CASSLGQAGEFF
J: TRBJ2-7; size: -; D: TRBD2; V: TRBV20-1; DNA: TGCAGTGCGGGGCGTAGCGGGGGGGGATCCGAGCAGTACTTC; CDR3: CSAGRSGGGSEQYF
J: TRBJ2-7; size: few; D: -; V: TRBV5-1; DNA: TGCGCCAGCAGGCGGACTGACGAGCAGTACTTC; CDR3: CASRRTDEQYF
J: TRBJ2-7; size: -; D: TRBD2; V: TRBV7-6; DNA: TGTGCCAGCAGCTTACCCCCCGGGACTAGCGGGGGGACCGCTTACGAGCAGTACTTC; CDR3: CASSLPPGTSGGTAYEQYF
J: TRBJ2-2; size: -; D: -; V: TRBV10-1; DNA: TGCGCCAGCAGTCGCCGTATAGGTCCCGGGGAGCTGTTTTTT; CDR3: CASSRRIGPGELFF
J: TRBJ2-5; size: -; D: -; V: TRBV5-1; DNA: TGCGCCAGCAGCTTTGGGGACGGCGATCGGGAGACCCAGTACTTC; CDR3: CASSFGDGDRETQYF
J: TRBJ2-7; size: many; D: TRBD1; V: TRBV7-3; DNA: TGTGCCAGCAGCAAGGACAGGGTGCACGAGCAGTACTTC; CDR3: CASSKDRVHEQYF
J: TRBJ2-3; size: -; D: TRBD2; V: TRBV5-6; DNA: TGTGCCAGCAGCCGGACTAGCGGGGGGGCACGGAGCACAGATACGCAGTATTTT; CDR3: CASSRTSGGARSTDTQYF
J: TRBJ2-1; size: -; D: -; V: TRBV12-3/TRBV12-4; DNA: TGTGCCAGCAGTTTGAGGTACCGCGGTCGTGAGCAGTTCTTC; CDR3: CASSLRYRGREQFF
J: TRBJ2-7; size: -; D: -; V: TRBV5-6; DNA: TGTGCCAGCAGCTTCCAGCAGCTTCCCTCAGGCGAGCAGTACTTC; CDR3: CASSFQQLPSGEQYF
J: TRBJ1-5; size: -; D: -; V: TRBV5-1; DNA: TGCGCCAGCAGCTTGGGCGGGACTAGGAATCAGCCCCAGCATTTT; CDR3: CASSLGGTRNQPQHF
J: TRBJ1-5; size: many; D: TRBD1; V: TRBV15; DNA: TGTGCCACCAGCAGAGGTGGGACAGAGGTTCAGCCCCAGCATTTT; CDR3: CATSRGGTEVQPQHF
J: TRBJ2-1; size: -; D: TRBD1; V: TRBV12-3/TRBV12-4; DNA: TGTGCCAGCACCCGACAGGGGGCGCGGATCTATGAGCAGTTCTTC; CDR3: CASTRQGARIYEQFF
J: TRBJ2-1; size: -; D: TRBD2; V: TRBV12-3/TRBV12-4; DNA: TGTGCCAGCAGTTTAGGCACTAGCGGGAGCGATGAGCAGTTCTTC; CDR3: CASSLGTSGSDEQFF
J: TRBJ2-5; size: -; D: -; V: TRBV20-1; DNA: TGCAGTGCTAGAGAGAGTAAGGAGACCCAGTACTTC; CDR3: CSARESKETQYF
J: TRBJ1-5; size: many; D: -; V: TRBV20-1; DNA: TGCAGTGCTAGTAGGGACAGCAATCAGCCCCAGCATTTT; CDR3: CSASRDSNQPQHF
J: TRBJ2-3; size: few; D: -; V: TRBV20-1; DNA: TGCAGTGGTAGCTTGTCAGTTGGAGATACGCAGTATTTT; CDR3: CSGSLSVGDTQYF
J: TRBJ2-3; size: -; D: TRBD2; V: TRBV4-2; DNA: TGTGCCAGCAGCCAAGTTTCGGCGGGGGGACTTCTCACAGATACGCAGTATTTT; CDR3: CASSQVSAGGLLTDTQYF
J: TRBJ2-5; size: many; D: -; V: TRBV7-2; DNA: TGTGCCAGCAGCTTAGTAACAGCCCAAGAGACCCAGTACTTC; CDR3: CASSLVTAQETQYF
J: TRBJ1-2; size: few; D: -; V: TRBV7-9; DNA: TGTGCCAGCAGCTTAAAGGCATATGGCTACACCTTC; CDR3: CASSLKAYGYTF
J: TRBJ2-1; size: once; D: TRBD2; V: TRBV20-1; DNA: TGCAGTGCTAGCGGGCCGGGACTAGCGGGAGTAATCAATGAGCAGTTCTTC; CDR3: CSASGPGLAGVINEQFF
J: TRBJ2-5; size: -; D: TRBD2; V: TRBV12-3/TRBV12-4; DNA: TGTGCCAGCAGTTTGGGGGTCTTAGCGGGATGGGGGGAGACCCAGTACTTC; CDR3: CASSLGVLAGWGETQYF
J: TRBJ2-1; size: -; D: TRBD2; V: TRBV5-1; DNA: TGCGCCAGCAGCTCGACACTAGCGGAGCAGTTCTTC; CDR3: CASSSTLAEQFF
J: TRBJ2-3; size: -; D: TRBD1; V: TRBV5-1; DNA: TGCGCCAGCAGCTTGGGACAGGGGGCAACAGATACGCAGTATTTT; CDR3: CASSLGQGATDTQYF
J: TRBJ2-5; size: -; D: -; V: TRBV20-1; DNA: TGCAGTGCGAAGCACAGGGCGAAGGAGACCCAGTACTTC; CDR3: CSAKHRAKETQYF
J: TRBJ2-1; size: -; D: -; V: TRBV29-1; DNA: TGCAGCGGGCGGACTCTCAATGAGCAGTTCTTC; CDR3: CSGRTLNEQFF
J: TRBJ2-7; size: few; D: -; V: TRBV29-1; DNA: TGCAGCGTTGAGGGTGGGATTTACGAGCAGTACTTC; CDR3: CSVEGGIYEQYF
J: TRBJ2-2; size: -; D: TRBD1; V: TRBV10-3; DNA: TGTGCCACCCGAGGGGGACAGACGAACACCGGGGAGCTGTTTTTT; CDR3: CATRGGQTNTGELFF
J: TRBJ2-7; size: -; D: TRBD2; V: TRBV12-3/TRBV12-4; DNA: TGTGCCAGCAGACTGGGACTAGAGACGGGGGAGCAGTACTTC; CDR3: CASRLGLETGEQYF
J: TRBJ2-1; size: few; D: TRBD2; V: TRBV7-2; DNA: TGTGCCAGCACCAAATCCGGGTGGGTAGCGGGAAATGAGCAGTTCTTC; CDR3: CASTKSGWVAGNEQFF